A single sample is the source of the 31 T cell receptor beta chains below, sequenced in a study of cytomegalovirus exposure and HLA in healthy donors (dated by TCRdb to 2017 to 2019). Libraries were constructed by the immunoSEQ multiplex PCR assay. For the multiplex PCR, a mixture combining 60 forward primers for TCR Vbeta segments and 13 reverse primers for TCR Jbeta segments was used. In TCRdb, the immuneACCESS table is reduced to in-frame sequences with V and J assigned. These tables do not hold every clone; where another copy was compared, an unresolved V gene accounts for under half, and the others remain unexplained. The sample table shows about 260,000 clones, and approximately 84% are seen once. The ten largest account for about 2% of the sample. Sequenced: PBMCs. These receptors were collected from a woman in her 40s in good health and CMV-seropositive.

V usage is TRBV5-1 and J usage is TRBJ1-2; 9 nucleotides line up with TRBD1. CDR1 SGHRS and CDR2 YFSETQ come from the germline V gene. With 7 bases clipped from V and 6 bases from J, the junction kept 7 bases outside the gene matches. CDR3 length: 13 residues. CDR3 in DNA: TGCGCCAGCCAGGGACAGGGAGAAAATGGCTACACCTTC. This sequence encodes CASQGQGENGYTF.

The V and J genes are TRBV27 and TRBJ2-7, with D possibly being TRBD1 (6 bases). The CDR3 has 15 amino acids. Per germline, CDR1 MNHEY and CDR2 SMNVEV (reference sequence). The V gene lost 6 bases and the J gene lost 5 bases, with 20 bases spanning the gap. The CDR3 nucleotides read TGTGCCAGCAGCAAATTAAGGGACATGTTAGACGAGCAGTACTTC. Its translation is CASSKLRDMLDEQYF.

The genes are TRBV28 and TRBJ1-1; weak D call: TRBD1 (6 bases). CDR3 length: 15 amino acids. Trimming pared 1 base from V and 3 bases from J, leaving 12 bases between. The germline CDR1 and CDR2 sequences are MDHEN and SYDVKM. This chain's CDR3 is CASSLSTQGDTEAFF. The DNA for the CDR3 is TGTGCCAGCAGTTTATCTACACAGGGCGACACTGAAGCTTTCTTT.

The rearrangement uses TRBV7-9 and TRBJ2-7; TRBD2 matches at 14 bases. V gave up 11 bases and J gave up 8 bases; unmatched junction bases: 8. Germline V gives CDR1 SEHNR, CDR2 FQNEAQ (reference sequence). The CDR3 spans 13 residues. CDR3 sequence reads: CASRGLAGGQQYF. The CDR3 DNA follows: TGTGCCTCGCGTGGACTAGCGGGAGGACAGCAGTACTTC.

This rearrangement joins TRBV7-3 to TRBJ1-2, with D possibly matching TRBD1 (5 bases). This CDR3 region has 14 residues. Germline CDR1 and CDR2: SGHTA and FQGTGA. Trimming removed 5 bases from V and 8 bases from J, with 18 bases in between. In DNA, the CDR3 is TGTGCCAGCAGCGCGGACACCTCGAGATCGGGCTACACCTTC. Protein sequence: CASSADTSRSGYTF.

CDR3 bases: TGTGCCAGCAGTTCACCCCGGGACAGGGGCACCTACGAGCAGTACTTC. Protein: CASSSPRDRGTYEQYF. The J gene is TRBJ2-7, the V gene TRBV28; 10 nucleotides agree with TRBD1. The CDR3 totals 16 residues. V shed 4 bases, J shed 2 bases, and the junction held 8 bases outside the gene matches. The V gene's germline CDR1 is MDHEN and CDR2 SYDVKM. Complete variable domain (other parts from reference TRBV28 and TRBJ2-7): DVKVTQSSRYLVKRTGEKVFLECVQDMDHENMFWYRQDPGLGLRLIYFSYDVKMKEKGDIPEGYSVSREKKERFSLILESASTNQTSMYLCASSSPRDRGTYEQYFGPGTRLTVT.

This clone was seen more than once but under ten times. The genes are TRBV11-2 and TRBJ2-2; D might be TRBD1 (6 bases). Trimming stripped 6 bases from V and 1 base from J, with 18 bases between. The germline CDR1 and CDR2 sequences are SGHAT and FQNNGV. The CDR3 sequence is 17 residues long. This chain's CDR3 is CASRGYRAKVNTGELFF. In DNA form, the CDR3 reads TGTGCCAGCAGAGGATACAGGGCAAAGGTGAACACCGGGGAGCTGTTTTTT.

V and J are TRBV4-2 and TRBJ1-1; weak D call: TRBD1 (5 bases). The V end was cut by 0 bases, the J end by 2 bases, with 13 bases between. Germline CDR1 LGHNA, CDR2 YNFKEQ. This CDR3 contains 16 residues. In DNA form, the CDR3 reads TGTGCCAGCAGCCAAGATCTTAAGGGGTACAACACTGAAGCTTTCTTT. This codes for CASSQDLKGYNTEAFF.

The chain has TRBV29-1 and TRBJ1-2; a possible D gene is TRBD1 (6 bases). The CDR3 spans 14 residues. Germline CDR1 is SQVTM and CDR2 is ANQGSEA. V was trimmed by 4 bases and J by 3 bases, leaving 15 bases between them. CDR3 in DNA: TGCAGCGTTGGGGATAAGGGGGTTGACTATGGCTACACCTTC. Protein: CSVGDKGVDYGYTF.

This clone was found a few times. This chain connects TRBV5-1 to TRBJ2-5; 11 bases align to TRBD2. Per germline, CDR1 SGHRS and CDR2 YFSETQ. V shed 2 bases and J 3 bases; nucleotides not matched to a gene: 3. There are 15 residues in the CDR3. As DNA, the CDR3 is TGCGCCAGCAGCTTAGGGACTAGCGGAAAAGAGACCCAGTACTTC. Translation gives CASSLGTSGKETQYF.

The CDR3 DNA is TGTGCCAGCAGCCCGGGGACAGGGGCCGTCCAGGGCTACACCTTC. This translates into CASSPGTGAVQGYTF. This chain uses TRBV7-9 with TRBJ1-2, with 10 bases fitting TRBD1. Trimming at V came to 5 bases and at J to 8 bases, leaving 11 bases not matched to a gene. The germline V gene encodes CDR1 SEHNR and CDR2 FQNEAQ (reference sequence). There are 15 residues in the CDR3.

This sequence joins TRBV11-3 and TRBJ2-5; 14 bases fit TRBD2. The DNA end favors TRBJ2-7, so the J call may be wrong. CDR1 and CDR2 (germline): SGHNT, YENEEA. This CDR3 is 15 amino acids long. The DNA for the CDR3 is TGTGCCAGCAGCTTCGGGACTAGCGGGAGAGACGAGCAGTACTTC. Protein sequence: CASSFGTSGRDEQYF.

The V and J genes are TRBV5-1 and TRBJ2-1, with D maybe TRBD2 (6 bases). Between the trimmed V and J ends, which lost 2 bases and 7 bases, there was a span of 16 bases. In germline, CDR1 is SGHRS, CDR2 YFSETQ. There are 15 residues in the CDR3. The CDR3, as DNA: TGCGCCAGCAGCTTCAGCAGCGGGCCACCGAATGAGCAGTTCTTC. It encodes CASSFSSGPPNEQFF. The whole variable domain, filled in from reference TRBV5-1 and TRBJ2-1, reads KAGVTQTPRYLIKTRGQQVTLSCSPISGHRSVSWYQQTPGQGLQFLFEYFSETQRNKGNFPGRFSGRQFSNSRSEMNVSTLELGDSALYLCASSFSSGPPNEQFFGPGTRLTVL.

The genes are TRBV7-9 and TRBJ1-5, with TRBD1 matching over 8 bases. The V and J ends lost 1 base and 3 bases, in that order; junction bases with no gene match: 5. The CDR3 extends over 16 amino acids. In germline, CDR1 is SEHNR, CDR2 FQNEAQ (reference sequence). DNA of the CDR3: TGTGCCAGCAGCTTAGGACAGGGGTCCCCCAATCAGCCCCAGCATTTT. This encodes CASSLGQGSPNQPQHF. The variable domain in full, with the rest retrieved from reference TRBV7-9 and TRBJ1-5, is DTGVSQNPRHKITKRGQNVTFRCDPISEHNRLYWYRQTLGQGPEFLTYFQNEAQLEKSRLLSDRFSAERPKGSFSTLEIQRTEQGDSAMYLCASSLGQGSPNQPQHFGDGTRLSIL.

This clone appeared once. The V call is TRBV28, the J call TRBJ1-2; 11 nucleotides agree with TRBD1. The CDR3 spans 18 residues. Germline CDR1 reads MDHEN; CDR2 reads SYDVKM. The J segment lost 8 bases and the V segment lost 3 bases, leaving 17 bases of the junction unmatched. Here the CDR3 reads CASSFPLSRTGGARGYTF. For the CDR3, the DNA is TGTGCCAGCAGTTTTCCCCTCTCTCGGACAGGGGGCGCTAGGGGCTACACCTTC.

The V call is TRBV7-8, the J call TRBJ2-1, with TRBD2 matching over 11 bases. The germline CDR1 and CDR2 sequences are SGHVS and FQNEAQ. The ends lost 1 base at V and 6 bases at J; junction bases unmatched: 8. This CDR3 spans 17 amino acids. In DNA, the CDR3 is TGTGCCAGCAGCTTAGTTTCGACTAGCGGGACGGGCAATGAGCAGTTCTTC. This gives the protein CASSLVSTSGTGNEQFF.

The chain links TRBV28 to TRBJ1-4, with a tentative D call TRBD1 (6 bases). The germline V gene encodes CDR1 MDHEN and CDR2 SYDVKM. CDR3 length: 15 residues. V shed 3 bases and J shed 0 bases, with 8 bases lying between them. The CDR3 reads CASSFKGATNEKLFF. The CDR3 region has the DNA TGTGCCAGCAGTTTCAAGGGGGCAACTAATGAAAAACTGTTTTTT.

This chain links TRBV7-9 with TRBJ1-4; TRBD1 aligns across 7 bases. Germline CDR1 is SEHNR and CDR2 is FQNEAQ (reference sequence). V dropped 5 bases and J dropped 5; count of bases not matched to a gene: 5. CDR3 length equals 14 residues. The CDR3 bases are TGTGCCAGCAGCGGGGACAGAGGAAATGAAAAACTGTTTTTT. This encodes CASSGDRGNEKLFF.

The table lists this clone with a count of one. The DNA for the CDR3 is TGTGCCAGCAGTTTAGGGCGACAGGGGGCGCTGCACGGGGAGCTGTTTTTT. This sequence encodes CASSLGRQGALHGELFF. This sequence joins TRBV27 and TRBJ2-2; 10 bases are shared with TRBD1. CDR3 length equals 17 residues. Trimming cost V 2 bases and J 7 bases; bases outside gene matches: 10. The germline gives CDR1 MNHEY, CDR2 SMNVEV (reference sequence).

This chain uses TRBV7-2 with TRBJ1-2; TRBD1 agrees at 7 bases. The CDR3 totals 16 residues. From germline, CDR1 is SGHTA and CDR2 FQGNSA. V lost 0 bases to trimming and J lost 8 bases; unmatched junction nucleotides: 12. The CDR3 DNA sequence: TGTGCCAGCAGCTTAGCCCCGGCGGACAGGAGGATGGGCTACACCTTC. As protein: CASSLAPADRRMGYTF.

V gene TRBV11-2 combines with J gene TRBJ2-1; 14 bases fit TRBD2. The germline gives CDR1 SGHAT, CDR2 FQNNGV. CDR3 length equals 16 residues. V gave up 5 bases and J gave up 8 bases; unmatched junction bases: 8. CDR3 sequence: CASSTGTSGRPHEQFF. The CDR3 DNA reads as TGTGCCAGCAGCACCGGGACTAGCGGGAGACCCCATGAGCAGTTCTTC.

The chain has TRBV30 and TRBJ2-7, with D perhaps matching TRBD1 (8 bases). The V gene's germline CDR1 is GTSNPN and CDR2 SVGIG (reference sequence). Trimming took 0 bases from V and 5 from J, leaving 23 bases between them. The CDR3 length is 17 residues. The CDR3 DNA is TGTGCCTGGAGTGTGCCCTCAGTACAGGGGGGGTCGAACGAGCAGTACTTC. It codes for CAWSVPSVQGGSNEQYF.

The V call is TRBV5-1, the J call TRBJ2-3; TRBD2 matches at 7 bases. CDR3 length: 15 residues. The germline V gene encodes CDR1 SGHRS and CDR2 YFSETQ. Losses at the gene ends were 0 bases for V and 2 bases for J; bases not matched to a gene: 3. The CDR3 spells CASSLEGGNTDTQYF. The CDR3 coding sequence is TGCGCCAGCAGCTTGGAGGGAGGGAACACAGATACGCAGTATTTT.

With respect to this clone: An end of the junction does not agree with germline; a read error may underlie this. CDR3: CSSSLDLALGDGYTF. As DNA, the CDR3 is TGTTCCAGCAGCTTAGACCTGGCGCTAGGGGATGGCTACACCTTC. The chain is built from TRBV7-9 and TRBJ1-2, with D perhaps TRBD1 (5 bases). Germline CDR1 is SEHNR and CDR2 is FQNEAQ (reference sequence). The CDR3 loop spans 15 amino acids.

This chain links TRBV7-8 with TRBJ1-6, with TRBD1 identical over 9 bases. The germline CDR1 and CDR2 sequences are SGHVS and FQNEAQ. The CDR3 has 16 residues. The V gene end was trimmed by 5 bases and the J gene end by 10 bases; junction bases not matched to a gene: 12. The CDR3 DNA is TGTGCCAGCAGCCTGCGAAACAGGGGGCAGAAGTCACCCCTCCACTTT. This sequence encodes CASSLRNRGQKSPLHF.

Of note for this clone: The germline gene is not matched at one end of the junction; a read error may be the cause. Here the CDR3 DNA reads TGTGCCAGCAGCTTGCGGGGTCCAGCCCGTCTAGACTTC. Its translation is CASSLRGPARLDF. This rearrangement joins TRBV5-6 to TRBJ2-7; possible D gene TRBD2, 5 bases. Germline V gives CDR1 SGHDT, CDR2 YYEEEE. The length of the CDR3 is 13 residues.

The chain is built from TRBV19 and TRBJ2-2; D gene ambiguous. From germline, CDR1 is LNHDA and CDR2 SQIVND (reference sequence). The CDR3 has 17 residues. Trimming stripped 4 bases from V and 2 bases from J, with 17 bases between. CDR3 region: CASSNDLGLTNTGELFF. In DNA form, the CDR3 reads TGTGCCAGTAGTAACGACCTTGGGCTAACTAACACCGGGGAGCTGTTTTTT.

The CDR3 DNA is TGTGCCAGCTCCCCTACCCTAGCAGAGGGCGAGCAGTACTTC. Translating gives CASSPTLAEGEQYF. The rearrangement joins TRBV18 to TRBJ2-7; TRBD2 might be the D (5 bases). The CDR3 consists of 14 residues. Germline V gives CDR1 KGHSH, CDR2 LQKENI. Trimming pared 6 bases from V and 6 bases from J, leaving 18 bases between.

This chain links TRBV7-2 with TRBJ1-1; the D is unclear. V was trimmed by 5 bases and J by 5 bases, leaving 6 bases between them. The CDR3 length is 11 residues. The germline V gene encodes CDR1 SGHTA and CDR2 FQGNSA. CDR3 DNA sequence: TGTGCCAGCAGCCTCGGGACTGAAGCTTTCTTT. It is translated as CASSLGTEAFF.

Here the CDR3 DNA reads TGCGCCAGCAGCGACGACACTAGCGGGAGGGCCTATGAGCAGTTCTTC. Translating gives CASSDDTSGRAYEQFF. The rearrangement links TRBV4-1 to TRBJ2-1; 13 bases fit TRBD2. J lost 8 bases, V lost 5 bases, and 9 bases had no gene match. The CDR3 contains 16 residues. The germline V gene has CDR1 MGHRA and CDR2 YSYEKL.

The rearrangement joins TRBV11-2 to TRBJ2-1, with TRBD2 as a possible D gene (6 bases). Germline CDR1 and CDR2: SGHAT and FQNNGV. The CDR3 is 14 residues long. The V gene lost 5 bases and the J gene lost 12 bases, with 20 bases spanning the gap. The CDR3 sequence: CASSQLGGVSGQFF. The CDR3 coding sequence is TGTGCCAGCAGCCAACTTGGCGGGGTGTCAGGGCAGTTCTTC.